This T cell receptor beta chain was identified in a study of blood T cell repertoires in COVID-19. Study-level background: Whether acute or convalescent, the COVID-19 samples came from the United States, Italy and Spain.

Method: immunoSEQ multiplex PCR; TCRdb's copy keeps in-frame clones and lacks some. The table has hundreds of thousands of clones, about 83% seen once. CDR3 length equals 14 residues. Germline CDR1 and CDR2: SEHNR and FQNEAQ (reference sequence). Germline trimming cut 5 bases from V and 4 bases from J; bases unmatched to any gene: 5. Which cohort a participant joined came from the clinical history participants gave. Recovered participants had two consecutive negative NP/OP PCR tests, healthcare professional clearance, or symptom resolution. The table lists this clone with a count of one. The J gene is TRBJ1-1, the V gene TRBV7-9, with 9 bases aligning to TRBD1. The sequenced material came from PBMCs or T cells enriched from blood (not recorded which). This TCR came from a woman between 45 and 60 years old who had recovered from COVID-19. The chain's CDR3 is CASSIPTGGTEAFF. CDR3 DNA: TGTGCCAGCAGCATACCGACAGGGGGCACTGAAGCTTTCTTT.